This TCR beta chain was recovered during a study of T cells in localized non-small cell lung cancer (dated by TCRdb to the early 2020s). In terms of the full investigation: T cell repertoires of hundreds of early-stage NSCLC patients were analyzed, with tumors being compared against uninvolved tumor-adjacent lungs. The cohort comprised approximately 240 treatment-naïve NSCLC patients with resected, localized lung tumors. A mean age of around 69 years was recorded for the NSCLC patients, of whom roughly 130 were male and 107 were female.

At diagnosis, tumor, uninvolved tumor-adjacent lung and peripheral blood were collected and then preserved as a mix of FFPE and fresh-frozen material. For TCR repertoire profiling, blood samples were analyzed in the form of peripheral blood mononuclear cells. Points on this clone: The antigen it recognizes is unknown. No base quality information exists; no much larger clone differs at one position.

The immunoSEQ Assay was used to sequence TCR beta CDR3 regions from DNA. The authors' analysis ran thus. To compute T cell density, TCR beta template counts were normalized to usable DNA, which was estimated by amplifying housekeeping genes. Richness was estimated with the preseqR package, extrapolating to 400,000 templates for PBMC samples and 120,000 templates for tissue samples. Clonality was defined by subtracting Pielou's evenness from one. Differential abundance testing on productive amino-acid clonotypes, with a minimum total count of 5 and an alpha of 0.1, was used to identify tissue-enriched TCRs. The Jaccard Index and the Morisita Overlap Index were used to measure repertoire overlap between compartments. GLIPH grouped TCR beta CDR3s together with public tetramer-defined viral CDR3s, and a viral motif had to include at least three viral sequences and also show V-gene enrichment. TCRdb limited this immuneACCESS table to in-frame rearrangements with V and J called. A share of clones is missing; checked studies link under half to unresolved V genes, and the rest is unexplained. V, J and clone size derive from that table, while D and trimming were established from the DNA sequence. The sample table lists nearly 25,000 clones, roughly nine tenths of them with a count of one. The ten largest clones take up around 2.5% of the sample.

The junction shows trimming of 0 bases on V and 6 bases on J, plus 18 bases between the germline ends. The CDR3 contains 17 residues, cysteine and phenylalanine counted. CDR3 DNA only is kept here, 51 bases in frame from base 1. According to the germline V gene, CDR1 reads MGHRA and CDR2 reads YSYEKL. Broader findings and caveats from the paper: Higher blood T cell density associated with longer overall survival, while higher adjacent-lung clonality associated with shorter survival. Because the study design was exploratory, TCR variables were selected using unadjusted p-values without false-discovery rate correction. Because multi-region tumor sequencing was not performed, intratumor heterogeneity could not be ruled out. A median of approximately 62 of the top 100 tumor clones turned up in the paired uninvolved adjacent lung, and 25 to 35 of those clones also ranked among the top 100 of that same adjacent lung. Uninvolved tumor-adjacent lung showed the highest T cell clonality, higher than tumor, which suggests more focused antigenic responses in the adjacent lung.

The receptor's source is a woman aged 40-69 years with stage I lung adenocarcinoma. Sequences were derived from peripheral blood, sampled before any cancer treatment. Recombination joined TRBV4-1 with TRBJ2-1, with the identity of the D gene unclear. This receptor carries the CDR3 CASSQDPPSFNGNEQFF. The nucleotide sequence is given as TGCGCCAGCAGCCAAGATCCCCCATCCTTCAACGGCAATGAGCAGTTCTTC.